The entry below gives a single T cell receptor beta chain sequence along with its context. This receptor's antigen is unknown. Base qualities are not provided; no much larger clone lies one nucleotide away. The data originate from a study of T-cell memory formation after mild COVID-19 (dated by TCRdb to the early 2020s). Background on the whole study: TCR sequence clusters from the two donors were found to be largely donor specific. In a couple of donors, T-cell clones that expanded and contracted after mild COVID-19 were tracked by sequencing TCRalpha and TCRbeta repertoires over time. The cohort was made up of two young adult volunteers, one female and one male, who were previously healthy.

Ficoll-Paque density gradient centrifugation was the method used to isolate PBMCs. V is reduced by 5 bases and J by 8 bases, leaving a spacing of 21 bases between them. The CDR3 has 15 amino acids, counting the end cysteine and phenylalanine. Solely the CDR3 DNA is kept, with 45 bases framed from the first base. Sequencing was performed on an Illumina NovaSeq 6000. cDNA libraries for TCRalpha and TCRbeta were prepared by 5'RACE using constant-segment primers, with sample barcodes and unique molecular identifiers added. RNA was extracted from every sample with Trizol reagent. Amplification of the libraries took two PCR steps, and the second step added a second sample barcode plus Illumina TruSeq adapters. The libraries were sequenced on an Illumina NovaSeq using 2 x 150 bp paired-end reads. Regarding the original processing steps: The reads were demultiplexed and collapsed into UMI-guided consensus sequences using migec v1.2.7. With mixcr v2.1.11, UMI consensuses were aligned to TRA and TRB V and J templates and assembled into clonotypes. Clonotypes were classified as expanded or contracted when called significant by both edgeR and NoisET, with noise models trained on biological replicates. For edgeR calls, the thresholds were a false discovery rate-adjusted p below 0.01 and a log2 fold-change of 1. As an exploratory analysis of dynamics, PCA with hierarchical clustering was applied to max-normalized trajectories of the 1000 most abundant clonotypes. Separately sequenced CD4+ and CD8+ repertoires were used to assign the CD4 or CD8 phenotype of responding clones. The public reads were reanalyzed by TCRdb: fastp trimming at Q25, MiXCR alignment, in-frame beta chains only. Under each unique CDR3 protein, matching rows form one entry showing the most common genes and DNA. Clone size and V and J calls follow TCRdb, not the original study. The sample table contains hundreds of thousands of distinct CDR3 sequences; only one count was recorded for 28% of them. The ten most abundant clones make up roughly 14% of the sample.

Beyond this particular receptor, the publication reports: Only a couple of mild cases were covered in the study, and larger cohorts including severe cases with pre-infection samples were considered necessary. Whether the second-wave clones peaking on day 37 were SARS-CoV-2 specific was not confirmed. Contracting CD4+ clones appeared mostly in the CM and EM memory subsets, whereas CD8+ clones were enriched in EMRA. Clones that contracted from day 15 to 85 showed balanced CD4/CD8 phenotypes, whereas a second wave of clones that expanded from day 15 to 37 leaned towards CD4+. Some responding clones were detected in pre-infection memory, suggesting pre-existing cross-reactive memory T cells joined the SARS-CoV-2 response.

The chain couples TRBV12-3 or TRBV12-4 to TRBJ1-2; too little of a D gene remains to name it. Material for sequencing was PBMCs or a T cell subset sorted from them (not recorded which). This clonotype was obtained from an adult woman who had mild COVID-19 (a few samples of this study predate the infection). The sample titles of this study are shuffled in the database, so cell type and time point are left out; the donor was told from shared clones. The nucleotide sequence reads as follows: TGTGCCAGCAGTCCGGCTTCCGGGCCCCGAGGGGGCTACACCTTC. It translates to CASSPASGPRGGYTF.